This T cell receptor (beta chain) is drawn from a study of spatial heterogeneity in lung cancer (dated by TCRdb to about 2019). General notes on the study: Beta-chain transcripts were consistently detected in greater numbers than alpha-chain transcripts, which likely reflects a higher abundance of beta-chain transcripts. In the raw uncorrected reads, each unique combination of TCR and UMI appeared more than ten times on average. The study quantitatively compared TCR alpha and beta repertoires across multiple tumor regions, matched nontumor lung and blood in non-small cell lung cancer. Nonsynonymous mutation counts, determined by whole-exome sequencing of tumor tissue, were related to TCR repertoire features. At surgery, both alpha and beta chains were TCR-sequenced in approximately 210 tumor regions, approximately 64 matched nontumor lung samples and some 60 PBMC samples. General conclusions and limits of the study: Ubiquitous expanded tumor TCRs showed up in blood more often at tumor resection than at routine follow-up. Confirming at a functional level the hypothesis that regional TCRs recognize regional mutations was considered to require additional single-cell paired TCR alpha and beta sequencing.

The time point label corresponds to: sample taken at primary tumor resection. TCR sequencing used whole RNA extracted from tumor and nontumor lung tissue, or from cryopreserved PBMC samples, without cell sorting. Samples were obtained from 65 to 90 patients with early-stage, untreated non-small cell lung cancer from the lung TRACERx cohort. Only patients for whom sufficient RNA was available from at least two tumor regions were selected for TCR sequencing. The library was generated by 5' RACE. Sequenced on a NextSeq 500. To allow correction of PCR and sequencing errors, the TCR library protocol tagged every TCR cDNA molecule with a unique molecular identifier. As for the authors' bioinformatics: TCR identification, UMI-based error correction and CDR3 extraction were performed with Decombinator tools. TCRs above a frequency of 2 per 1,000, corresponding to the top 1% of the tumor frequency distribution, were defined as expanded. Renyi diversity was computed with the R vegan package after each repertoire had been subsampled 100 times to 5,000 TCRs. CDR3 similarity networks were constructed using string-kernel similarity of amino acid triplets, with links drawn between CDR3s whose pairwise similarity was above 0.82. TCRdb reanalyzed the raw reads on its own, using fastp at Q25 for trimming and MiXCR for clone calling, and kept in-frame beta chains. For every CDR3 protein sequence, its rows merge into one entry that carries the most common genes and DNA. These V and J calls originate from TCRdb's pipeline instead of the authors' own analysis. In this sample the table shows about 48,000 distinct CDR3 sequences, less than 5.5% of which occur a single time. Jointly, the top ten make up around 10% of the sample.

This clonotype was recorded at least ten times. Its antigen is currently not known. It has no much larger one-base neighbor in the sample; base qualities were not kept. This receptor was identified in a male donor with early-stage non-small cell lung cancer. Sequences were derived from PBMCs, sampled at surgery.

The DNA sequence is as follows: TGCAGTGCTAGTCGGGTGTTGGACAATGAGCAGTTCTTC. Its amino acids are CSASRVLDNEQFF. In this chain, TRBV20-1 is recombined with TRBJ2-1, with the identity of the D gene unclear. Per the germline V gene (reference sequence), DFQATT is the CDR1 and SNEGSKA is the CDR2. From the cysteine through the phenylalanine, the CDR3 covers 13 amino acids. The read is trimmed to its CDR3 DNA, 39 bases read in frame from base 1. At the junction V is shortened by 3 bases and J by 5 bases, with 11 bases in between.